The text below deals with one T cell receptor (beta chain). No antigen is known for it. This specimen belongs to a study of radiation and T cells in renal cell carcinoma. Treatment specified: 15 Gy SBRT to primary tumor, nephrectomy 4 weeks later. Nephrectomy followed 15 Gy stereotactic body radiation by 4 weeks. Data came from immunoSEQ multiplex PCR; TCRdb stores just in-frame clones and leaves some out. This sample yields under 20,000 clones, of which just over 60% are seen a single time; roughly an eighth belongs to the top ten. Broader study findings: Compared with controls, irradiated tumors showed greater TCR clonality. No pretreatment tumor biopsies were available for baseline clonotypes. In blood, top tumor clones expanded by 2 weeks, shrinking by 4.

V lost 3 bases and J lost 4; bases outside the gene matches: 5. The CDR3 loop spans 14 amino acids. Germline CDR1 and CDR2: MNHEY and SVGAGI. The specimen comprised tumor tissue, sampled from a patient whose treatment included radiotherapy and nephrectomy. The chain is built from TRBV6-5 and TRBJ1-1; 7 nucleotides line up with TRBD1. This receptor was obtained from a woman in her 70s with renal cell carcinoma. CDR3 protein: CASSYDRVSTEAFF. In DNA, the CDR3 is TGTGCCAGCAGTTATGACAGGGTGAGCACTGAAGCTTTCTTT.